These 15 T cell receptor beta chains originate from one sample sequenced in a study of PD-L1 blockade in urothelial cancer. Repertoires were generated with immunoSEQ multiplex PCR, while TCRdb's copy carries only in-frame clones and drops some. Of about 43,000 clones listed, around 80% were seen once; the top ten hold 15% to 20%. Described time point: pretreatment peripheral blood. The sample here was PBMCs, taken around atezolizumab (anti-PD-L1) treatment. The receptor source for this set is a man in his fifties or sixties with urothelial cancer.

This rearrangement joins TRBV6-1 to TRBJ1-1; D perhaps matches TRBD1 (6 bases). CDR3 length: 14 residues. V lost 3 bases and J lost 3, with 11 bases in between. CDR1 is MNHNS, CDR2 SASEGT, per germline. In nucleotides, the CDR3 is TGTGCCAGCAGTGAGATGACAGGCCACACTGAAGCTTTCTTT. Translation: CASSEMTGHTEAFF.

This clone has only a few counts. V gene TRBV10-3 combines with J gene TRBJ1-2; the D gene is possibly TRBD1 (6 bases). The germline CDR1 and CDR2 sequences are ENHRY and SYGVKD. V was cut by 6 bases and J by 8 bases, with 16 bases left in between. The CDR3 loop spans 13 amino acids. Here the CDR3 DNA reads TGTGCCATCAGCCCGCGGGGGGGGCAGGGCTACACCTTC. Residues: CAISPRGGQGYTF.

V is TRBV25-1 and J is TRBJ2-5; perhaps TRBD1 as D (5 bases). The CDR3 is made up of 14 amino acids. V was shortened by 3 bases and J by 5 bases, with 13 bases between the two germline ends. Germline loops: CDR1 MGHDK, CDR2 SYGVNS. The CDR3 here is CASSEWKGSETQYF. Here the CDR3 DNA reads TGTGCCAGCAGTGAGTGGAAGGGGTCGGAGACCCAGTACTTC.

V gene TRBV13 combines with J gene TRBJ1-2; 8 bases map to TRBD1. The CDR3 is 14 residues long. The V gene end was trimmed by 0 bases and the J gene end by 8 bases; junction bases not matched to a gene: 5. Per germline, CDR1 PRHDT and CDR2 FYEKMQ (reference sequence). The CDR3 spells CASSLGDREFGYTF. The CDR3 region has the DNA TGTGCCAGCAGCTTAGGGGACAGGGAATTCGGCTACACCTTC. The whole variable domain, filled in from reference TRBV13 and TRBJ1-2, reads AAGVIQSPRHLIKEKRETATLKCYPIPRHDTVYWYQQGPGQDPQFLISFYEKMQSDKGSIPDRFSAQQFSDYHSELNMSSLELGDSALYFCASSLGDREFGYTFGSGTRLTVV.

This clone showed up just once. The J gene is TRBJ2-6, the V gene TRBV29-1; the match to TRBD2 covers 10 bases. V shed 6 bases and J 4 bases; nucleotides not matched to a gene: 3. The CDR3 runs 14 residues. Germline V CDR1 and CDR2: SQVTM, ANQGSEA. Here the CDR3 DNA reads TGCAGCGTCGGGACTAGCGCGGGGGCCAACGTCCTGACTTTC. This gives the protein CSVGTSAGANVLTF.

This chain uses TRBV2 with TRBJ2-1; TRBD1 aligns across 9 bases. The germline V gene encodes CDR1 SNHLY and CDR2 FYNNEI. The CDR3 is 15 residues long. Losses at the gene ends were 8 bases for V and 6 bases for J; bases not matched to a gene: 11. CDR3 protein: CASGRRTGEGNEQFF. Here the CDR3 DNA reads TGTGCCAGCGGGCGTAGGACAGGGGAGGGCAATGAGCAGTTCTTC. Full variable domain (remainder filled in from reference TRBV2 and TRBJ2-1): EPEVTQTPSHQVTQMGQEVILRCVPISNHLYFYWYRQILGQKVEFLVSFYNNEISEKSEIFDDQFSVERPDGSNFTLKIRSTKLEDSAMYFCASGRRTGEGNEQFFGPGTRLTVL.

The chain has TRBV5-1 and TRBJ1-4; 9 positions agree with TRBD1. Germline CDR1 is SGHRS and CDR2 is YFSETQ. Unmatched junction bases numbered 8, after V lost 7 bases and J lost 7 bases. The CDR3 has 14 amino acids. The CDR3 reads CASGLDRGVEKLFF. The CDR3 DNA follows: TGCGCCAGCGGCCTCGACAGGGGGGTTGAAAAACTGTTTTTT. The full variable domain, in which reference TRBV5-1 and TRBJ1-4 provide the parts outside the CDR3, is KAGVTQTPRYLIKTRGQQVTLSCSPISGHRSVSWYQQTPGQGLQFLFEYFSETQRNKGNFPGRFSGRQFSNSRSEMNVSTLELGDSALYLCASGLDRGVEKLFFGSGTQLSVL.

This clone is a singleton in its sample. The rearrangement uses TRBV4-1 and TRBJ2-1; D may be TRBD2 (6 bases). The ends were cut back, 4 bases at V and 9 bases at J, with 25 bases in the middle. Germline CDR1 reads MGHRA; CDR2 reads YSYEKL. The CDR3 spans 17 residues. The CDR3 DNA reads as TGCGCCAGCAGCCTTGCCTCTAGCGCTAGACAAAAAGGTGAGCAGTTCTTC. It translates to CASSLASSARQKGEQFF.

The chain couples TRBV28 to TRBJ1-2; the D is unclear. This CDR3 is built from 13 residues. Looked up from germline, CDR1 is MDHEN and CDR2 is SYDVKM. V was shortened by 7 bases and J by 4 bases, with 13 bases between the two germline ends. CDR3 DNA: TGTGCCAGCAATCCACCAGGCCTCTATGGCTACACCTTC. It encodes CASNPPGLYGYTF.

This clone occurred once. The J gene is TRBJ1-3, the V gene TRBV29-1, with D tentatively TRBD1 (5 bases). This CDR3 contains 15 residues. Between the trimmed V and J ends, which lost 4 bases and 0 bases, there was a span of 13 bases. Germline loops: CDR1 SQVTM, CDR2 ANQGSEA. The CDR3 region has the DNA TGCAGCGTTGCGCAGGACACCTACTCTGGAAACACCATATATTTT. The encoded protein is CSVAQDTYSGNTIYF.

This clone has a handful of counts. The chain joins TRBV9 to TRBJ2-7, with a possible D match to TRBD2 (5 bases). V shed 0 bases and J shed 4 bases, with 20 bases lying between them. Germline CDR1 is SGDLS and CDR2 is YYNGEE. CDR3 length: 17 residues. CDR3 loop: CASSVGVQTDGEYEQYF. The CDR3 region has the DNA TGTGCCAGCAGCGTAGGGGTACAAACGGACGGGGAATACGAGCAGTACTTC.

The chain carries TRBV5-6 and TRBJ2-1; 11 nucleotides line up with TRBD2. Germline-derived CDR1 and CDR2 are SGHDT and YYEEEE. The CDR3 extends over 15 amino acids. V was clipped by 3 bases and J by 9 bases; unmatched bases: 8. The CDR3 sequence: CASSYLAGGRSEQFF. As DNA, the CDR3 is TGTGCCAGCAGCTATCTAGCGGGAGGCAGGAGTGAGCAGTTCTTC.

This clone was counted at least ten times. The chain links TRBV20-1 to TRBJ2-1; D perhaps matches TRBD2 (6 bases). This CDR3 region has 9 residues. Germline V gene lookup returns CDR1 DFQATT and CDR2 SNEGSKA (reference sequence). V shed 8 bases and J shed 16 bases, with 15 bases lying between them. The CDR3 DNA follows: TGCAGTCCGGTGGACTACCGCTTCTTC. It translates to CSPVDYRFF.

This CDR3 reads CASLGSTYEQYF. The CDR3 bases are TGTGCCAGCCTGGGGAGTACCTACGAGCAGTACTTC. The J gene is TRBJ2-7, the V gene TRBV28, with a weak D call TRBD2 (5 bases). The V and J ends lost 8 bases and 2 bases respectively, with 10 bases between them. CDR3 length equals 12 residues. Germline lookup yields CDR1 MDHEN and CDR2 SYDVKM.

The chain uses TRBV5-4 and TRBJ2-5, with TRBD2 matching 11 bases. The CDR3 is made up of 15 amino acids. The V and J ends lost 4 bases and 5 bases, in that order; junction bases with no gene match: 7. From germline, CDR1 is SGHNT and CDR2 YYREEE (reference sequence). This CDR3 is CASSLRLAGLETQYF. The CDR3 DNA sequence: TGTGCCAGCAGCCTGAGACTAGCGGGGTTGGAGACCCAGTACTTC.